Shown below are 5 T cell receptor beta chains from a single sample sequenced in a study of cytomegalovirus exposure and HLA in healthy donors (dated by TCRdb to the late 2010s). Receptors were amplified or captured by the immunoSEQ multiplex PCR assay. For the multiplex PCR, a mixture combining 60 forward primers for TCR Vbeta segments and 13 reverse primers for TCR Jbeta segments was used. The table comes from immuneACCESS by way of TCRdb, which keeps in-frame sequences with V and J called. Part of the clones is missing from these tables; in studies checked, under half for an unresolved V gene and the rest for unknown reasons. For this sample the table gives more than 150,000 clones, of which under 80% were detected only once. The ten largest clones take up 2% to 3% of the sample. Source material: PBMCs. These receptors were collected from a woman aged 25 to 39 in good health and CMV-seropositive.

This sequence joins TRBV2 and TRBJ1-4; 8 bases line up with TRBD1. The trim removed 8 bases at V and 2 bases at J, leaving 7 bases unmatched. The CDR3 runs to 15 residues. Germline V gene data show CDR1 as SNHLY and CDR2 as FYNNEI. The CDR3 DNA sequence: TGTGCCAGCCTTGGACAGGGTGGCACTAATGAAAAACTGTTTTTT. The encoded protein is CASLGQGGTNEKLFF.

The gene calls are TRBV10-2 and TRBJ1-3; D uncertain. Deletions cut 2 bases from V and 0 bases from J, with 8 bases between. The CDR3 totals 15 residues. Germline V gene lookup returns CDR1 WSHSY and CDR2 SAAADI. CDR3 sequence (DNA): TGCGCCAGCAGTGAGGCGAGCGGCTCTGGAAACACCATATATTTT. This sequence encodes CASSEASGSGNTIYF.

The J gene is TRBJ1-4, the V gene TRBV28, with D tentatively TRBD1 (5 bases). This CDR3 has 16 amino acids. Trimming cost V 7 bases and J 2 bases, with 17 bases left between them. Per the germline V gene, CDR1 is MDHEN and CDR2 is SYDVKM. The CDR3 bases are TGTGCCAGCACCTGGGACTTCGAGGCTACTAATGAAAAACTGTTTTTT. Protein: CASTWDFEATNEKLFF.

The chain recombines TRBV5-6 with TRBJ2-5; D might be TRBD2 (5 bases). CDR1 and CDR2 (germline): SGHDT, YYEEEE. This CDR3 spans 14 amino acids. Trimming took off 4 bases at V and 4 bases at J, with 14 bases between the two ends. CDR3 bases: TGTGCCAGCAGCCGGGGTATCCGGGGAGAGACCCAGTACTTC. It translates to CASSRGIRGETQYF.

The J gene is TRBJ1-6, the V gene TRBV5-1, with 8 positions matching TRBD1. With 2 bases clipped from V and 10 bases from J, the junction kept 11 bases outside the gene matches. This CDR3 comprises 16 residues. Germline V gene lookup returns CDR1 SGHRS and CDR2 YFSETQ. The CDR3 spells CASSFYKMDRASPLHF. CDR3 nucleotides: TGCGCCAGCAGCTTCTATAAAATGGACAGGGCATCACCCCTCCACTTT.